Detailed here is one TCR beta chain. Its specificity is unknown. Trimming shortened V by 5 bases and J by 2 bases, and 13 bases separated the two germline ends. Germline values: CDR1 PRHDT, CDR2 FYEKMQ (reference sequence). The CDR3 runs to 14 residues. This record belongs to a study of cytomegalovirus exposure and HLA in healthy donors. Turning to the study itself: Some 200 million T cells yielded approximately 100 million unique TCR beta sequences, as an earlier analysis found. As released early, the data held about 85 million unique TCRs from HLA-typed donors. Study-wide results and caveats: There were about 160 TCR beta chains listed as cytomegalovirus-associated.

The primer mix had 60 Vbeta and 13 Jbeta primers. TCRdb keeps only in-frame clones here, not all; method: immunoSEQ multiplex PCR. Among some 82,000 clones, less than 85% were seen once, and the ten largest hold roughly 2.4%. The sample was PBMCs. This clonotype was obtained from a woman between 45 and 65 years old in good health and CMV-seronegative. This chain connects TRBV13 to TRBJ2-7, with D tentatively TRBD2 (5 bases). The CDR3 is CASSPGNTAYEQYF. The CDR3 DNA reads TGTGCCAGCAGCCCCGGGAACACTGCCTACGAGCAGTACTTC.